The T cell receptor (beta chain) described here comes from a study of CD8 T cells in ankylosing spondylitis. Study findings and constraints: Roughly eight highly homologous variants formed a TCR beta motif that appeared characteristic of ankylosing spondylitis blood.

The TCR beta libraries were generated through quantitative 5'-RACE incorporating molecular barcodes. A single record per CDR3 protein comes from TCRdb applying MiXCR to the 5' RACE reads. The sample has roughly 470,000 distinct CDR3 sequences, more than 25% seen once; the top ten hold about 0.92%. With 5 bases clipped from V and 10 bases from J, the junction kept 12 bases outside the gene matches. CDR1 and CDR2 from the germline V gene are KGHDR and SFDVKD. This CDR3 spans 16 amino acids. Concerning this clonotype: What it binds is not known.

The receptor was derived from a male donor with ankylosing spondylitis. The J gene is TRBJ2-1, the V gene TRBV24-1; 11 positions agree with TRBD2. The sample consisted of blood, either unsorted or a sorted T cell fraction (not recorded which). DNA of the CDR3: TGTGCCACCAGTGGGGGGAATAGCGGGAGGGCCAGGGAGCAGTTCTTC. This translates into CATSGGNSGRAREQFF.